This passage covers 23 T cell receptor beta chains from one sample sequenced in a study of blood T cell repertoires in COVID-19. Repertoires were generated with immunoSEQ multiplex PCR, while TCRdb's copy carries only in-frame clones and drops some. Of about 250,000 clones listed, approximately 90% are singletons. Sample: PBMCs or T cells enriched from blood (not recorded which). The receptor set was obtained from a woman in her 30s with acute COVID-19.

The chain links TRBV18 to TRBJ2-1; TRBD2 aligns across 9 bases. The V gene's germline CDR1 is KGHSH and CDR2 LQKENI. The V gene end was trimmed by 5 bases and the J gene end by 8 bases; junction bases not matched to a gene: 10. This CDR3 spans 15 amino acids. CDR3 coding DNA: TGTGCCAGCTCATTATCCCTAGCGGGGTATTATGAGCAGTTCTTC. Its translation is CASSLSLAGYYEQFF.

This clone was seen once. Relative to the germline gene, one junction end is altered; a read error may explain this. The CDR3 is CASSQGLYHETQYF. CDR3 DNA: TGTGCCAGCAGTCAGGGACTCTACCATGAGACCCAGTACTTC. V and J are TRBV6-2 or TRBV6-3 and TRBJ2-5; the D gene is possibly TRBD2 (6 bases). The CDR3 loop spans 14 amino acids. From germline, CDR1 is MNHEY and CDR2 SVGEGT.

The CDR3 sequence: CASSVADRSNSPLHF. The CDR3 nucleotides read TGTGCCAGCAGCGTAGCGGACAGATCTAATTCACCCCTCCACTTT. The V call is TRBV9, the J call TRBJ1-6, with D possibly being TRBD1 (6 bases). Trimming took off 0 bases at V and 6 bases at J, with 10 bases between the two ends. The CDR3 covers 15 residues. Germline V gene lookup returns CDR1 SGDLS and CDR2 YYNGEE.

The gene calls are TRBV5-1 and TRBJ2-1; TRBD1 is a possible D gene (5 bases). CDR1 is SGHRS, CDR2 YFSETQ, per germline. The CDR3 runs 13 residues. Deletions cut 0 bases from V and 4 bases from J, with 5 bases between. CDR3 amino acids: CASSLGQYNEQFF. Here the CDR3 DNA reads TGCGCCAGCAGCTTGGGACAGTACAATGAGCAGTTCTTC.

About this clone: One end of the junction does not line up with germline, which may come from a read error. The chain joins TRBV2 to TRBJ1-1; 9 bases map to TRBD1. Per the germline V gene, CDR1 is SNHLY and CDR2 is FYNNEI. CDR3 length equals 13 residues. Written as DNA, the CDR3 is TGTGCCAGCAGGTCGGAGACGGGACAGGGCTCCCGATTT. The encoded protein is CASRSETGQGSRF.

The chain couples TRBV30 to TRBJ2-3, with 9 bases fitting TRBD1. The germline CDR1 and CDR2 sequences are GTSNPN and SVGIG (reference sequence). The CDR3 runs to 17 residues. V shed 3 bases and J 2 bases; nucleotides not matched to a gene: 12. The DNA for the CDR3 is TGTGCCTGGAGCGCGCTGCAGGACAGGGGCAACACAGATACGCAGTATTTT. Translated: CAWSALQDRGNTDTQYF. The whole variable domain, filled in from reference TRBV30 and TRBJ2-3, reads SQTIHQWPATLVQPVGSPLSLECTVEGTSNPNLYWYRQAAGRGLQLLFYSVGIGQISSEVPQNLSASRPQDRQFILSSKKLLLSDSGFYLCAWSALQDRGNTDTQYFGPGTRLTVL.

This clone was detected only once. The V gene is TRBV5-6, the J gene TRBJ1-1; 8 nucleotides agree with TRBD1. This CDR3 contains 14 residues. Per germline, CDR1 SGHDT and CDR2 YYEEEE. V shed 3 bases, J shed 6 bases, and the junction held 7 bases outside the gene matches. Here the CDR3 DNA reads TGTGCCAGCAGCTCTTTCGAACAGGGGGCTGAAGCTTTCTTT. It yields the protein CASSSFEQGAEAFF. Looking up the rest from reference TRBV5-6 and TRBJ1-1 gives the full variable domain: DAGVTQSPTHLIKTRGQQVTLRCSPKSGHDTVSWYQQALGQGPQFIFQYYEEEERQRGNFPDRFSGHQFPNYSSELNVNALLLGDSALYLCASSSFEQGAEAFFGQGTRLTVV.

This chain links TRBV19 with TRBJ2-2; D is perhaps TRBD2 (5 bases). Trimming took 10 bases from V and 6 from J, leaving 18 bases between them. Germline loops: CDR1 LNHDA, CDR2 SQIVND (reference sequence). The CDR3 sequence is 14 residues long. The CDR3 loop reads CATRLGGSAGELFF. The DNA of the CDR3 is TGTGCCACCCGCCTAGGCGGGTCGGCCGGGGAGCTGTTTTTT.

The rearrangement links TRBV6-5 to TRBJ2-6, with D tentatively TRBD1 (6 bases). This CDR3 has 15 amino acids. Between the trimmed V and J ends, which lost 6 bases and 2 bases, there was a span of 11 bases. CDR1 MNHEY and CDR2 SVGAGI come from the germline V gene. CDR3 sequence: CASRQQGTGANVLTF. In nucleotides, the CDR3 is TGTGCCAGCAGACAACAGGGTACTGGGGCCAACGTCCTGACTTTC.

The CDR3 DNA is TGCAGCGTTGAAGATCGGGATGAACGCCGCTACAATGAGCAGTTCTTC. This encodes CSVEDRDERRYNEQFF. The chain couples TRBV29-1 to TRBJ2-1; weak D call: TRBD2 (5 bases). Looked up from germline, CDR1 is SQVTM and CDR2 is ANQGSEA. The V gene lost 0 bases and the J gene lost 3 bases, with 15 bases spanning the gap. CDR3 length equals 16 residues.

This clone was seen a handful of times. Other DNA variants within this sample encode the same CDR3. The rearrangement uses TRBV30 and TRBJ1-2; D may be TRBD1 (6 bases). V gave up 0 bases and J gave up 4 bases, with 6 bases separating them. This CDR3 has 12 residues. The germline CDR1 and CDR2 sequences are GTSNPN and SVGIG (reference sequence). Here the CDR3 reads CAWSVQGYGYTF. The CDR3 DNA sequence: TGTGCCTGGAGTGTACAGGGCTATGGCTACACCTTC.

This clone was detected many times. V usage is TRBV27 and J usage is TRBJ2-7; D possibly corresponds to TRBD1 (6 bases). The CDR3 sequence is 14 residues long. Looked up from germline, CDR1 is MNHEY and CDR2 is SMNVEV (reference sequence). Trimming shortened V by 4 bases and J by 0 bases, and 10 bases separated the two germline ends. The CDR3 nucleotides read TGTGCCAGCAGTTCGACAGGCAACTCCTACGAGCAGTACTTC. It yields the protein CASSSTGNSYEQYF.

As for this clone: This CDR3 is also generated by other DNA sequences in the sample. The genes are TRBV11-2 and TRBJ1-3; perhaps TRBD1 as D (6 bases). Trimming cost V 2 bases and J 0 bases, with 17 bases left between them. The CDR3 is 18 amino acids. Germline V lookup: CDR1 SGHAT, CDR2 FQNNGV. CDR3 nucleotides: TGTGCCAGCAGCTTAACCCCCTCTTGGACAGACTCTGGAAACACCATATATTTT. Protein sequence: CASSLTPSWTDSGNTIYF.

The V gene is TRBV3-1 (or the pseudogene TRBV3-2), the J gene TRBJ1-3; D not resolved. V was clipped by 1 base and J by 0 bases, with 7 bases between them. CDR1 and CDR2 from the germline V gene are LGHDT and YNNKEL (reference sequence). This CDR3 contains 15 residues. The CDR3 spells CASSQVTDSGNTIYF. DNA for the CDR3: TGTGCCAGCAGCCAAGTTACAGACTCTGGAAACACCATATATTTT.

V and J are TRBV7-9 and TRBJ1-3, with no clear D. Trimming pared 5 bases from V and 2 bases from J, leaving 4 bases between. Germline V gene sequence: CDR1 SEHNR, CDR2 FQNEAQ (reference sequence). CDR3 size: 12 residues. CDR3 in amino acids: CASSQTGNTIYF. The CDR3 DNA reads TGTGCCAGCAGCCAGACTGGAAACACCATATATTTT.

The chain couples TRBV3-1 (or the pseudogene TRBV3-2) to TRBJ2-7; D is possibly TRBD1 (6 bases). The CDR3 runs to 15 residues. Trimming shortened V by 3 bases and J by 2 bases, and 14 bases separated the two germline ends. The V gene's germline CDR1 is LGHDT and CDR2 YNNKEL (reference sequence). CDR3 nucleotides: TGTGCCAGCAGCCAGGGACCCGGACAGACCTACGAGCAGTACTTC. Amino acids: CASSQGPGQTYEQYF.

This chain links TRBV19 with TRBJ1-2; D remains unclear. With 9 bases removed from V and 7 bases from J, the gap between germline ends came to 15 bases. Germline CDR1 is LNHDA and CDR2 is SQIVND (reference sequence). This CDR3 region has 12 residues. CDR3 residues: CASGWARGGYTF. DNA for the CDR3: TGTGCCAGCGGTTGGGCCCGGGGTGGCTACACCTTC.

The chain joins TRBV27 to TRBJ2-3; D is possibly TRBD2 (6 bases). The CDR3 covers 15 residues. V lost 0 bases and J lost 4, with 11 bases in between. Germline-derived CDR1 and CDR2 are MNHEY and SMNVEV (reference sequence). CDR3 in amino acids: CASSLSWGVADTQYF. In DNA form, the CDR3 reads TGTGCCAGCAGTTTATCTTGGGGGGTGGCAGATACGCAGTATTTT.

CDR3 bases: TGTGCCACCAGTGATTTAGGGGGGGCAGGTGGCAATGAGCAGTTCTTC. Translation: CATSDLGGAGGNEQFF. V usage is TRBV24-1 and J usage is TRBJ2-1; TRBD2 is a possible D gene (7 bases). V lost 1 base and J lost 6, with 15 bases in between. Germline lookup yields CDR1 KGHDR and CDR2 SFDVKD. This CDR3 comprises 16 residues.

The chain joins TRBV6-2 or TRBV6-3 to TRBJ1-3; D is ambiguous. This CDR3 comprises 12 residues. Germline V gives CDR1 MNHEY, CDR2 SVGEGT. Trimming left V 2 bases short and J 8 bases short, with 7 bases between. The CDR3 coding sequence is TGTGCCAGCAGTTACGAGGAACACACCATATATTTT. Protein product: CASSYEEHTIYF.

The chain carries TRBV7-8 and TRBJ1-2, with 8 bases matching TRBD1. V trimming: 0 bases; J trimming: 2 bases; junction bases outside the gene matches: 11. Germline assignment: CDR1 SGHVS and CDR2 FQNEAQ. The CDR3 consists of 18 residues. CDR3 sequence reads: CASSLAGQGRRENYGYTF. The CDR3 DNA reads TGTGCCAGCAGCTTAGCCGGACAGGGACGCAGGGAGAACTATGGCTACACCTTC.

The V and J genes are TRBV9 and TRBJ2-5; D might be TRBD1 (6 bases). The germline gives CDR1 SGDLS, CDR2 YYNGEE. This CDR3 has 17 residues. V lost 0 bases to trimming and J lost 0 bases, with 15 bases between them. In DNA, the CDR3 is TGTGCCAGCAGCGTAGACCCGTATGGACAGAACCAAGAGACCCAGTACTTC. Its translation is CASSVDPYGQNQETQYF.

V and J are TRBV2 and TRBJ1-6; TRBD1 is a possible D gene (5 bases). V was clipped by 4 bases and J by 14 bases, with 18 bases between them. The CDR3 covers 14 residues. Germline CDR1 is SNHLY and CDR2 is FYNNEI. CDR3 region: CASSGGNRMSTLHF. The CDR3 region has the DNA TGTGCCAGCAGTGGTGGCAACAGGATGAGCACCCTCCACTTT.